Reported below is one T cell receptor beta chain. Its matching antigen is unknown. The junction shows a germline mismatch at one end, possibly a read error. The data derive from a study of radiation and T cells in renal cell carcinoma. Study details: Nephrectomy followed 15 Gy stereotactic body radiation by 4 weeks.

The time point denotes: blood 2 weeks post-SBRT. Treatment specified: 15 Gy SBRT to primary tumor, nephrectomy 4 weeks later. Radiation-treated patients gave blood at baseline, week 2 and week 4. The tumor was a clear cell renal cell carcinoma. The repertoire was sequenced with immunoSEQ multiplex PCR; TCRdb's copy has only in-frame clones and lacks some. The sample has 95,000 to 150,000 clones, roughly four fifths seen once. The germline CDR1 and CDR2 sequences are MDHEN and SYDVKM. The CDR3 is 16 amino acids. Whole-study findings and limits: From baseline, blood top tumor clonotypes peaked at 2 weeks post-radiation.

This sample comprised blood, obtained from a patient whose treatment included radiotherapy and nephrectomy. The chain recombines TRBV28 with TRBJ2-7; 10 bases fit TRBD1. This receptor was obtained from a man aged 45 to 65 with renal cell carcinoma. In DNA, the CDR3 is TGTGCCAGCAGTTTTCGGACAGGGGGTTGGGATCTAGAAGAGAACTTC. Its translation is CASSFRTGGWDLEENF. The whole variable domain, filled in from reference TRBV28 and TRBJ2-7, reads DVKVTQSSRYLVKRTGEKVFLECVQDMDHENMFWYRQDPGLGLRLIYFSYDVKMKEKGDIPEGYSVSREKKERFSLILESASTNQTSMYLCASSFRTGGWDLEENFGPGTRLTVT.